This paragraph reports one T cell receptor (beta chain). Its cognate antigen is unknown. V dropped 2 bases and J dropped 4; count of bases not matched to a gene: 7. This CDR3 has 16 residues. CDR1 and CDR2 (germline): SGHVS, FNYEAQ. These data come from a study of cytomegalovirus exposure and HLA in healthy donors. At the level of the study: HLA-typed donors were the source of roughly 80 million unique TCRs held in an early data release. Across some 400 genotyped donors, around 82% landed in the Caucasian-associated ancestry cluster.

Study findings and constraints: Compared with the roughly 700-donor mean, an Asian-associated ancestry cluster reportedly had fewer N-insertions, according to a later analysis. Researchers catalogued about 150 TCR beta chains as cytomegalovirus-associated.

The PCR was carried out with 60 Vbeta primers and 13 Jbeta primers. Profiled with immunoSEQ multiplex PCR; TCRdb holds only in-frame clones, not every one. The data hold 140,000 to 150,000 clones, with approximately 80% observed a single time. Sequencing input: PBMCs. The sequence came from a woman between 40 and 55 years old in good health and CMV-seropositive. The gene calls are TRBV7-6 and TRBJ2-1; TRBD2 aligns across 8 bases. For the CDR3, the DNA is TGTGCCAGCAGCTTAAGGCCTAGCGGGTCGTACAATGAGCAGTTCTTC. This codes for CASSLRPSGSYNEQFF.